This T cell receptor (beta chain) was observed in a study of blood T cells in healthy people across ages. The V gene's germline CDR1 is MDHEN and CDR2 SYDVKM. This CDR3 contains 11 residues. Sample-barcoded 5' priming and a J-beta primer mix drove a second PCR of roughly 6 to 12 cycles. A tag from a template-switch adaptor with 12 random nucleotides marked each cDNA molecule. MiXCR was run by TCRdb on the 5' RACE reads, yielding one entry per CDR3 protein. There are approximately 850,000 distinct CDR3 sequences in the sample; about 62% occur only once, and roughly 22% lies in the top ten. The source of this sequence is a man aged 25 to 40 in good health. The sequencing input was blood. This rearrangement joins TRBV28 to TRBJ2-4; the D is unclear. The DNA end lines up better with TRBJ2-7; the J call may be wrong. The CDR3 region has the DNA TGTGCCAGCACCTTGGAAGGCGAGCAGTACTTC. It yields the protein CASTLEGEQYF.